These 20 T cell receptor beta chains came from one sample sequenced in a study of glioma-infiltrating T cells. Using RNA template, CDR3s of TCR alpha and beta were amplified with iRepertoire arm-PCR. Via MiXCR, TCRdb re-called the multiplex PCR reads, giving one row per CDR3 protein. The sample consists of a few hundred thousand distinct CDR3 sequences, roughly two fifths of them appearing once. Sequenced material: glioma tissue, nonneoplastic brain tissue, or PBMCs (not recorded which). The receptors originated from a human donor with low-grade glioma or glioblastoma, undergoing nonglioma brain surgery, or in good health (not recorded which).

In the case of this clonotype: A much larger clone sits a single nucleotide away, making a read error possible. The rearrangement links TRBV2 to TRBJ2-1; 12 bases map to TRBD2. The CDR3 runs 14 residues. Germline CDR1 and CDR2: SNHLY and FYNNEI. This chain's CDR3 is CASSGLAGYNEQLF. CDR3 bases: TGTGCCAGCAGCGGACTAGCGGGGTACAATGAGCAGCTCTTC.

The rearrangement uses TRBV27 and TRBJ2-7; D perhaps matches TRBD2 (6 bases). The V end was cut by 4 bases, the J end by 5 bases, with 21 bases between. Germline CDR1 is MNHEY and CDR2 is SMNVEV (reference sequence). CDR3 length: 16 amino acids. CDR3 nucleotide sequence: TGTGCCAGCAGTTACACCTCCTCGCTTGGGAGGCACGAGCAGTACTTC. It codes for CASSYTSSLGRHEQYF.

This clonotype was detected only a few times. J is TRBJ2-3 and V is TRBV28; possibly TRBD1 for D (6 bases). Germline V gene lookup returns CDR1 MDHEN and CDR2 SYDVKM. The CDR3 is 15 residues long. Trimming stripped 3 bases from V and 2 bases from J, with 12 bases between. This chain's CDR3 is CASSFLQGYTDTQYF. In DNA, the CDR3 is TGTGCCAGCAGTTTTTTACAGGGTTACACAGATACGCAGTATTTT.

This chain connects TRBV6-2 or TRBV6-3 to TRBJ2-2; D might be TRBD2 (6 bases). Germline loops: CDR1 MNHEY, CDR2 SVGEGT. CDR3 size: 16 residues. Trimming took off 7 bases at V and 1 base at J, with 16 bases between the two ends. This CDR3 is CASKIPPGLNTGELFF. CDR3 bases: TGTGCCAGCAAGATCCCCCCGGGACTGAACACCGGGGAGCTGTTTTTT.

This clonotype appeared a few times. The CDR3 coding sequence is TGCAGTGCTACAGACAGGGCCGACGAGCAGTACTTC. Translating it yields CSATDRADEQYF. The chain uses TRBV20-1 and TRBJ2-7; the match to TRBD1 covers 7 bases. CDR1 and CDR2 from the germline V gene are DFQATT and SNEGSKA (reference sequence). The CDR3 loop spans 12 amino acids. After removal of 4 bases from V and 5 bases from J, the junction contained 5 bases not matched to a gene.

The sample holds many counts of this clonotype. The chain recombines TRBV20-1 with TRBJ1-5; D is possibly TRBD1 (6 bases). The germline CDR1 and CDR2 sequences are DFQATT and SNEGSKA (reference sequence). V lost 6 bases to trimming and J lost 4 bases, with 16 bases between them. The CDR3 is 14 residues long. The CDR3: CSALAGARNQPQHF. The CDR3 DNA follows: TGCAGTGCCCTAGCGGGGGCGCGGAATCAGCCCCAGCATTTT.

This clonotype was detected a few times. The chain combines TRBV4-1 with TRBJ2-1, with 11 positions matching TRBD2. V was pared by 1 base and J by 8 bases, with 7 bases of the junction left unmatched. The CDR3 loop spans 16 amino acids. The germline CDR1 and CDR2 sequences are MGHRA and YSYEKL. Here the CDR3 DNA reads TGCGCCAGCAGCCAAGTTACTAGCGGGAGTAGGGATGAGCAGTTCTTC. Translated, it gives CASSQVTSGSRDEQFF.

Comments on this clonotype: The junction differs from germline at one of its ends, possibly a read error. This rearrangement joins TRBV28 to TRBJ1-2; unclear D gene. The germline V gene encodes CDR1 MDHEN and CDR2 SYDVKM. The CDR3 is made up of 14 amino acids. CDR3 sequence: CASSFVNLNYGHTF. In DNA form, the CDR3 reads TGTGCCAGCAGCTTCGTAAACCTGAACTATGGCCACACCTTC.

With regard to this clonotype: A clone one base away is much larger, so this may be a read error. This sequence joins TRBV6-1 and TRBJ1-5; D is uncertain. This CDR3 has 14 amino acids. The V gene's germline CDR1 is MNHNS and CDR2 SASEGT. Written as DNA, the CDR3 is TGTGCCAGCACCCCCCAAGCGGCTAATCAGCCCCAGCGTTTT. Encoded protein: CASTPQAANQPQRF.

This clonotype turned up a few times. The V call is TRBV4-3, the J call TRBJ2-3; tentatively, D is TRBD1 (6 bases). CDR1 LGHNA and CDR2 YSLEER come from the germline V gene. The CDR3 has 15 residues. Trimming took off 2 bases at V and 2 bases at J, with 11 bases between the two ends. CDR3 sequence (DNA): TGCGCCAGCAGCCAAATATGGACAGCCACAGATACGCAGTATTTT. It specifies CASSQIWTATDTQYF.

This chain connects TRBV6-1 to TRBJ2-1; D gene unclear. Germline V lookup: CDR1 MNHNS, CDR2 SASEGT. This CDR3 spans 13 amino acids. The ends were cut back, 7 bases at V and 6 bases at J, with 13 bases in the middle. The CDR3 DNA is TGTGCCAGCACCCCCGGCCCGTTCAATGAGCAGTTCTTC. It is translated as CASTPGPFNEQFF.

This clonotype was observed a few times. V is TRBV18 and J is TRBJ2-1; D unresolved. CDR1 KGHSH and CDR2 LQKENI come from the germline V gene. Trimming removed 5 bases at V and 4 bases at J, with 6 bases between. The CDR3 runs to 12 residues. Written as DNA, the CDR3 is TGTGCCAGCTCAGTAGAATACAATGAGCAGTTCTTC. Encoded protein: CASSVEYNEQFF.

This clonotype occurred a few times. The J gene is TRBJ2-5, the V gene TRBV12-5; 7 bases are a match to TRBD1. The CDR3 spans 14 residues. J gave up 1 base and V 6 bases, and 5 bases lay outside the gene matches. The V gene's germline CDR1 is LGHNT and CDR2 FRNRAP. The CDR3 protein is CASGLGTAQETQYF. DNA of the CDR3: TGTGCTAGTGGACTCGGGACAGCCCAAGAGACCCAGTACTTC.

This clonotype was observed once. With a much larger clone just one base away, this may be a read error. The chain joins TRBV27 to TRBJ2-7; 9 nucleotides align to TRBD1. This CDR3 comprises 15 residues. The germline CDR1 and CDR2 sequences are MNHEY and SMNVEV (reference sequence). The CDR3, as DNA: TGTGCCAGCAGTTCCCCCGGGACAGGGTATAGCGAGCGGTACTTC. Translated: CASSSPGTGYSERYF.

This clonotype was counted between two and nine times. The CDR3, as DNA: TGTGCCATCAGTGAGGTAGTCGGGACTGGTTCCTACGAGCAGTACTTC. Its translation is CAISEVVGTGSYEQYF. The chain joins TRBV10-3 to TRBJ2-7, with TRBD2 as a possible D gene (6 bases). Germline V gene lookup returns CDR1 ENHRY and CDR2 SYGVKD. V lost 2 bases and J 1 base, leaving 15 bases between the germline ends. This CDR3 is built from 16 residues.

The rearrangement uses TRBV4-2 and TRBJ1-2, with TRBD1 identical over 11 bases. Germline CDR1 and CDR2: LGHNA and YNFKEQ. Trimming at V came to 3 bases and at J to 3 bases, leaving 6 bases not matched to a gene. The CDR3 runs to 16 residues. The CDR3 DNA sequence: TGTGCCAGCAGCCAGGAAGGGACAGGGGGTTACTATGGCTACACCTTC. Translated: CASSQEGTGGYYGYTF.

The gene calls are TRBV7-9 and TRBJ2-5, with D unclear. The germline V gene has CDR1 SEHNR and CDR2 FQNEAQ (reference sequence). The V and J ends lost 6 bases and 2 bases respectively, with 16 bases between them. The CDR3 extends over 15 amino acids. CDR3 in amino acids: CASSYYQDKQETQYF. The DNA of the CDR3 is TGTGCCAGCAGTTACTACCAGGATAAGCAAGAGACCCAGTACTTC.

Ten or more counts support this clonotype. This chain links TRBV28 with TRBJ1-1; D gene ambiguous. Germline V gene sequence: CDR1 MDHEN, CDR2 SYDVKM. Trimming took off 4 bases at V and 1 base at J, with 1 base between the two ends. CDR3 length: 11 amino acids. The CDR3: CASSSNTEAFF. The CDR3 DNA reads as TGTGCCAGCAGTTCGAACACTGAAGCTTTCTTT. The full variable domain, rest sourced from reference TRBV28 and TRBJ1-1, is DVKVTQSSRYLVKRTGEKVFLECVQDMDHENMFWYRQDPGLGLRLIYFSYDVKMKEKGDIPEGYSVSREKKERFSLILESASTNQTSMYLCASSSNTEAFFGQGTRLTVV.

On this clonotype itself: This may arise from a read error, as a much more abundant clone is one base away. DNA of the CDR3: TGTGCCAGCAGATACTCGATCCAGTCCTATGGCTACACCTTC. Encoded protein: CASRYSIQSYGYTF. The chain uses TRBV6-6 and TRBJ1-2; D gene uncertain. Germline assignment: CDR1 MNHNY and CDR2 SVGAGI (reference sequence). This CDR3 region has 14 residues.

Only a few counts were recorded for this clonotype. J is TRBJ2-3 and V is TRBV2; D is ambiguous. The germline CDR1 and CDR2 sequences are SNHLY and FYNNEI. Trimming shortened V by 3 bases and J by 2 bases, and 9 bases separated the two germline ends. CDR3 length: 14 amino acids. The DNA for the CDR3 is TGTGCCAGCAGTGAGAGCCTAAACACAGATACGCAGTATTTT. Its translation: CASSESLNTDTQYF.